The sequence of this TCR beta chain was determined in a study of blood T cell repertoires in COVID-19. In the study overall: The analysed material was cDNA or gDNA that came from T cells, B-cell-depleted T cells, or PBMCs.

As handled by the study authors: Amplified reference gene primers provided the basis for estimating nucleated cell counts. The repertoire was sequenced with immunoSEQ multiplex PCR; TCRdb's copy has only in-frame clones and lacks some. V and J calls and clone size are copied from that table; D and trimming were computed from the DNA. Of 65,000 to 80,000 clones detected, around 80% appear once; the ten largest clones hold over 8.5%. Germline-derived CDR1 and CDR2 are KGHDR and SFDVKD. Trimming pared 9 bases from V and 5 bases from J, leaving 16 bases between. The CDR3 covers 14 residues. The sequenced sample consisted of peripheral blood. The chain is built from TRBV24-1 and TRBJ1-5; perhaps TRBD1 as D (5 bases). The source is a man aged 50 to 60 with acute or convalescent COVID-19. CDR3 DNA: TGTGCCACCCGGGAGGGGCAGGGCTATCAGCCCCAGCATTTT. It yields the protein CATREGQGYQPQHF.